The 31 T cell receptor beta chains below were found in one sample sequenced in a study of T cells in Graves' hyperthyroidism and ophthalmopathy. Amplified TCR beta CDR3 regions came from RNA transcripts. The study used the HTBI primer set for a first-round RT-PCR of the TCR CDR3. Via MiXCR, TCRdb re-called the multiplex PCR reads, giving one row per CDR3 protein. The table shows about 640,000 distinct CDR3 sequences, with over 40% occurring only once. Sequences were obtained from peripheral blood or thyroid tissue (not recorded which). The origin of the receptors is an adult man with Graves' disease, either hyperthyroidism or ophthalmopathy (not recorded which).

In this sample, this clonotype turned up a few times. The chain joins TRBV6-5 to TRBJ1-5, with a tentative D call TRBD1 (5 bases). V was pared by 4 bases and J by 0 bases, with 10 bases between. The germline V gene has CDR1 MNHEY and CDR2 SVGAGI. The CDR3 has 15 residues. Here the CDR3 reads CASSSIGGSNQPQHF. CDR3 DNA: TGTGCCAGCAGTTCTATCGGGGGTAGCAATCAGCCCCAGCATTTT.

Details on this clonotype: It may be a read error: a sequence one base away is much more abundant. The chain employs TRBV7-7 and TRBJ2-5; 12 positions agree with TRBD2. Germline-derived CDR1 and CDR2 are SSHAT and FNYEAQ (reference sequence). The CDR3 contains 17 residues. The CDR3 DNA is TGTGCTGGCAGCTTAAGGCGACTAGCGGGAGAACAAGAGACCCAGTACTTC. As protein: CAGSLRRLAGEQETQYF.

This chain joins TRBV7-2 and TRBJ2-7; the D gene is possibly TRBD2 (5 bases). The CDR3 has 16 residues. Germline-derived CDR1 and CDR2 are SGHTA and FQGNSA. The germline V and J ends were trimmed by 2 bases and 2 bases, with 16 bases remaining between them. The CDR3 spells CASSLTTTQPPYEQYF. CDR3 DNA sequence: TGTGCCAGCAGCTTAACGACTACTCAGCCCCCCTACGAGCAGTACTTC.

J is TRBJ1-2 and V is TRBV7-6; 8 bases are shared with TRBD1. CDR3 size: 14 residues. CDR1 and CDR2 (germline): SGHVS, FNYEAQ. V lost 6 bases to trimming and J lost 2 bases; unmatched junction nucleotides: 5. The CDR3 DNA reads as TGTGCCAGCAGTGGGGGACAGGACAACTATGGCTACACCTTC. Translated: CASSGGQDNYGYTF.

At least ten counts were recorded for this clonotype. V usage is TRBV29-1 and J usage is TRBJ1-5; possibly TRBD1 for D (6 bases). CDR1 is SQVTM, CDR2 ANQGSEA, per germline. The germline V and J ends were trimmed by 4 bases and 5 bases, with 12 bases remaining between them. The CDR3 is 13 residues long. DNA of the CDR3: TGCAGCGTTGCAGCAGGGGCCGATCAGCCCCAGCATTTT. This sequence encodes CSVAAGADQPQHF. Based on the CDR3 plus reference TRBV29-1 and TRBJ1-5, the full variable domain is SAVISQKPSRDICQRGTSLTIQCQVDSQVTMMFWYRQQPGQSLTLIATANQGSEATYESGFVIDKFPISRPNLTFSTLTVSNMSPEDSSIYLCSVAAGADQPQHFGDGTRLSIL.

Many counts were recorded for this clonotype. The J gene is TRBJ2-5, the V gene TRBV20-1; D uncertain. Germline V gene sequence: CDR1 DFQATT, CDR2 SNEGSKA (reference sequence). The CDR3 totals 12 residues. With 4 bases removed from V and 6 bases from J, the gap between germline ends came to 12 bases. The DNA of the CDR3 is TGCAGTGCTACGGTCTCACAAAAGACCCAGTACTTC. Its translation is CSATVSQKTQYF.

The chain joins TRBV20-1 to TRBJ1-2; D might be TRBD1 (5 bases). The CDR3 is 13 amino acids. Germline assignment: CDR1 DFQATT and CDR2 SNEGSKA (reference sequence). V dropped 5 bases and J dropped 4 bases, with 14 bases sitting between them. CDR3 region: CSAEPRGFYGYTF. In DNA, the CDR3 is TGCAGTGCTGAGCCCCGGGGGTTCTATGGCTACACCTTC.

V gene TRBV7-9 combines with J gene TRBJ2-7; the match to TRBD1 covers 8 bases. The junction had 9 bases not matched to a gene; V was cut back by 4 bases and J by 7 bases. Germline-derived CDR1 and CDR2 are SEHNR and FQNEAQ (reference sequence). The CDR3 contains 14 residues. This CDR3 reads CASSSTDRANEQYF. DNA for the CDR3: TGTGCCAGCAGCTCCACGGACAGGGCAAATGAGCAGTACTTC.

This chain connects TRBV5-1 to TRBJ1-1; D is ambiguous. Germline CDR1 SGHRS, CDR2 YFSETQ. CDR3 length: 15 amino acids. Trimming took off 5 bases at V and 1 base at J, with 15 bases between the two ends. The CDR3 nucleotides read TGCGCCAGCAGTTTGCATGGCACGACGAACACTGAAGCTTTCTTT. Its translation is CASSLHGTTNTEAFF. Full variable domain (missing parts from reference TRBV5-1 and TRBJ1-1): KAGVTQTPRYLIKTRGQQVTLSCSPISGHRSVSWYQQTPGQGLQFLFEYFSETQRNKGNFPGRFSGRQFSNSRSEMNVSTLELGDSALYLCASSLHGTTNTEAFFGQGTRLTVV.

This sequence joins TRBV7-6 and TRBJ1-3; weak D call: TRBD1 (5 bases). Germline-derived CDR1 and CDR2 are SGHVS and FNYEAQ. V gave up 8 bases and J gave up 2 bases, with 16 bases separating them. This CDR3 has 15 residues. This chain's CDR3 is CASSPADRTGNTIYF. The CDR3 DNA reads TGTGCCAGCTCACCAGCCGACAGAACTGGAAACACCATATATTTT.

The chain joins TRBV2 to TRBJ2-2, with D hard to call. The V and J ends lost 6 bases and 6 bases respectively, with 14 bases between them. The CDR3 sequence is 14 residues long. Germline assignment: CDR1 SNHLY and CDR2 FYNNEI. CDR3 bases: TGTGCCAGCAGACGACTTTCTGGCGCCGGGGAGCTGTTTTTT. It encodes CASRRLSGAGELFF.

This clonotype was picked up a small number of times. This chain uses TRBV2 with TRBJ1-6, with unresolved D. The germline V gene has CDR1 SNHLY and CDR2 FYNNEI. The CDR3 has 12 residues. The V gene lost 4 bases and the J gene lost 5 bases, with 3 bases spanning the gap. The CDR3 loop reads CASSGDNSPLHF. The DNA of the CDR3 is TGTGCCAGCAGTGGCGATAATTCACCCCTCCACTTT. Supplemented by reference TRBV2 and TRBJ1-6, the full variable domain reads EPEVTQTPSHQVTQMGQEVILRCVPISNHLYFYWYRQILGQKVEFLVSFYNNEISEKSEIFDDQFSVERPDGSNFTLKIRSTKLEDSAMYFCASSGDNSPLHFGNGTRLTVT.

The rearrangement uses TRBV19 and TRBJ2-2, with D perhaps matching TRBD1 (5 bases). The CDR3 has 13 amino acids. Germline CDR1 is LNHDA and CDR2 is SQIVND (reference sequence). V lost 6 bases, J lost 3 bases, and 8 bases lay in between. In DNA form, the CDR3 reads TGTGCCAGTAGCCAGGGTGACACCGGGGAGCTGTTTTTT. It encodes CASSQGDTGELFF. Complete variable domain (other parts from reference TRBV19 and TRBJ2-2): DGGITQSPKYLFRKEGQNVTLSCEQNLNHDAMYWYRQDPGQGLRLIYYSQIVNDFQKGDIAEGYSVSREKKESFPLTVTSAQKNPTAFYLCASSQGDTGELFFGEGSRLTVL.

Concerning this clonotype itself: Germline is not matched at one junction end, which may reflect a read error. The rearrangement uses TRBV4-1 and TRBJ1-1; D remains unclear. Germline V CDR1 and CDR2: MGHRA, YSYEKL. CDR3 length: 13 amino acids. The CDR3 is CASSLVGFPEAFF. The CDR3 DNA follows: TGTGCCAGCAGCTTGGTGGGGTTCCCTGAAGCTTTCTTT.

This clonotype was found many times. The chain couples TRBV15 to TRBJ2-5; 8 bases are shared with TRBD2. The germline V gene has CDR1 LNHNV and CDR2 YYDKDF (reference sequence). The CDR3 consists of 14 residues. V lost 4 bases, J lost 1 base, and 2 bases stayed unmatched. CDR3 residues: CATSNRGGQETQYF. The CDR3 nucleotides read TGTGCCACCAGCAACCGGGGGGGCCAAGAGACCCAGTACTTC.

This clonotype came up a few times. The chain is built from TRBV9 and TRBJ1-2; perhaps TRBD1 as D (6 bases). The V gene's germline CDR1 is SGDLS and CDR2 YYNGEE. V was cut by 2 bases and J by 6 bases, with 8 bases left in between. This CDR3 comprises 12 residues. Written as DNA, the CDR3 is TGTGCCAGCAGCGTTGGGGGCAATGGCTACACCTTC. It encodes CASSVGGNGYTF.

As for this clonotype: This may be a read error: a much more frequent sequence differs by one nucleotide. The chain carries TRBV7-4 and TRBJ2-7, with D perhaps matching TRBD1 or TRBD2 (5 bases each). Trimming took off 2 bases at V and 6 bases at J, with 14 bases between the two ends. The CDR3 extends over 14 amino acids. Germline loops: CDR1 SGHVT, CDR2 SQSDAQ. The CDR3 loop is CASSLNGAVGEQYF. CDR3 sequence (DNA): TGTGCCAGCAGCTTAAACGGGGCTGTGGGCGAGCAGTACTTC.

This clonotype was detected only a few times. The rearrangement uses TRBV7-9 and TRBJ2-5; D gene ambiguous. V was trimmed by 5 bases and J by 5 bases, leaving 18 bases between them. This CDR3 contains 15 residues. CDR1 SEHNR and CDR2 FQNEAQ come from the germline V gene (reference sequence). This CDR3 is CASSPTDGSRETQYF. The CDR3 DNA reads as TGTGCCAGCAGCCCCACGGACGGATCTAGGGAGACCCAGTACTTC.

A note on this clonotype: A much larger clone is a single base away; this may be a read error. The chain couples TRBV7-8 to TRBJ2-5; no clear D. Germline lookup yields CDR1 SGHVS and CDR2 FQNEAQ. This CDR3 comprises 11 residues. The CDR3 is CVSSSLETQYF. Written as DNA, the CDR3 is TGTGTCAGCAGCTCCCTGGAGACCCAGTACTTC.

V gene TRBV10-3 combines with J gene TRBJ2-6; TRBD1 is a possible D gene (5 bases). CDR1 is ENHRY and CDR2 is SYGVKD in the germline V gene. Trimming stripped 8 bases from V and 1 base from J, with 9 bases between. The CDR3 is 14 residues long. CDR3 in DNA: TGTGCCATCCGCAGACAGTCTGGGGCCAACGTCCTGACTTTC. It translates to CAIRRQSGANVLTF.

This clonotype was observed a handful of times. V is TRBV14 and J is TRBJ1-4; D gene ambiguous. The V and J ends lost 5 bases and 0 bases respectively, with 10 bases between them. This CDR3 has 15 residues. Germline CDR1 reads SGHDN; CDR2 reads FVKESK. The CDR3 DNA sequence: TGTGCCAGCAGCTCCCGGTGGGCAACTAATGAAAAACTGTTTTTT. Protein sequence: CASSSRWATNEKLFF.

Only a few counts were recorded for this clonotype. V gene TRBV7-8 combines with J gene TRBJ2-7; D gene ambiguous. The CDR3 consists of 13 residues. Germline V gives CDR1 SGHVS, CDR2 FQNEAQ. V shed 6 bases and J shed 5 bases, with 14 bases lying between them. The CDR3 spells CASSSGGSDEQYF. DNA for the CDR3: TGTGCCAGCAGTTCTGGCGGCTCGGACGAGCAGTACTTC.

This clonotype has only a few counts. V usage is TRBV10-3 and J usage is TRBJ1-2, with D possibly TRBD1 on 6 matching bases. V was trimmed by 4 bases and J by 1 base, leaving 10 bases between them. The CDR3 spans 14 residues. Germline V gives CDR1 ENHRY, CDR2 SYGVKD. The CDR3 region has the DNA TGTGCCATCAGTGCGGGGGCGTATAACTATGGCTACACCTTC. Its protein is CAISAGAYNYGYTF.

The chain employs TRBV5-1 and TRBJ1-1, with 7 positions matching TRBD1. J gave up 4 bases and V 2 bases, and 5 bases lay outside the gene matches. Germline CDR1 and CDR2: SGHRS and YFSETQ. The CDR3 spans 14 residues. This CDR3 is CASSFGQDGTEAFF. The CDR3 DNA sequence: TGCGCCAGCAGCTTCGGACAGGATGGCACTGAAGCTTTCTTT.

The CDR3 protein is CSVRRQGSSGANVLTF. The CDR3 nucleotides are TGCAGCGTGAGGCGACAGGGGAGCTCTGGGGCCAACGTCCTGACTTTC. The rearrangement uses TRBV29-1 and TRBJ2-6; 8 bases align to TRBD1. Germline loops: CDR1 SQVTM, CDR2 ANQGSEA. The CDR3 is made up of 16 amino acids. After removal of 6 bases from V and 0 bases from J, the junction contained 7 bases not matched to a gene.

The chain recombines TRBV7-2 with TRBJ2-5; 9 positions agree with TRBD1. Per the germline V gene, CDR1 is SGHTA and CDR2 is FQGNSA. The CDR3 has 15 amino acids. V dropped 8 bases and J dropped 5; count of bases not matched to a gene: 12. The CDR3 DNA reads TGTACCAGCGGCCACAGGGACAGGGTGCCTGAGACCCAGTACTTC. Protein: CTSGHRDRVPETQYF.

This chain joins TRBV6-5 and TRBJ2-5; TRBD1 matches at 7 bases. CDR1 and CDR2 (germline): MNHEY, SVGAGI. This CDR3 contains 15 residues. Trimming took 8 bases from V and 2 from J; bases not matched to a gene: 11. The chain's CDR3 is CASARGHPSQETQYF. The CDR3 DNA follows: TGTGCCAGCGCGAGGGGGCATCCAAGTCAAGAGACCCAGTACTTC.

Comments on this clonotype: A much larger clonotype is one base distant, so this may be a read error. J is TRBJ2-7 and V is TRBV10-3; 8 bases map to TRBD1. The CDR3 loop spans 14 amino acids. Germline CDR1 and CDR2: ENHRY and SYGVKD. V shed 10 bases, J shed 6 bases, and the junction held 14 bases outside the gene matches. The CDR3 loop is CASSKERTGTEQYF. CDR3 coding DNA: TGTGCCAGCAGCAAGGAGAGGACAGGGACCGAGCAGTACTTC.

This clonotype was recorded many times. The chain recombines TRBV7-9 with TRBJ1-2; D remains ambiguous. V was cut by 2 bases and J by 8 bases, with 12 bases left in between. Germline V gene data show CDR1 as SEHNR and CDR2 as FQNEAQ (reference sequence). This CDR3 is 13 amino acids long. CDR3 protein: CASSLRDGRGYTF. CDR3 in DNA: TGTGCCAGCAGCTTAAGAGACGGCCGGGGCTACACCTTC.

V is TRBV7-9 and J is TRBJ1-6, with TRBD1 matching 9 bases. Unmatched junction bases numbered 12, after V lost 4 bases and J lost 8 bases. Germline V gene lookup returns CDR1 SEHNR and CDR2 FQNEAQ (reference sequence). The CDR3 has 17 residues. In DNA, the CDR3 is TGTGCCAGCAGCTCCCGGACAGGGGCTAGTATAGATTCACCCCTCCACTTT. Residues: CASSSRTGASIDSPLHF. The whole variable domain, remainder taken from reference TRBV7-9 and TRBJ1-6, is DTGVSQNPRHKITKRGQNVTFRCDPISEHNRLYWYRQTLGQGPEFLTYFQNEAQLEKSRLLSDRFSAERPKGSFSTLEIQRTEQGDSAMYLCASSSRTGASIDSPLHFGNGTRLTVT.

This clonotype was detected a few times. The gene calls are TRBV5-1 and TRBJ2-7; no clear D gene. Trimming cost V 4 bases and J 3 bases, with 17 bases left between them. Germline V CDR1 and CDR2: SGHRS, YFSETQ. The CDR3 covers 15 residues. The CDR3 loop is CASSKDGANYYEQYF. The CDR3 region has the DNA TGCGCCAGCAGCAAGGACGGTGCTAATTACTACGAGCAGTACTTC.